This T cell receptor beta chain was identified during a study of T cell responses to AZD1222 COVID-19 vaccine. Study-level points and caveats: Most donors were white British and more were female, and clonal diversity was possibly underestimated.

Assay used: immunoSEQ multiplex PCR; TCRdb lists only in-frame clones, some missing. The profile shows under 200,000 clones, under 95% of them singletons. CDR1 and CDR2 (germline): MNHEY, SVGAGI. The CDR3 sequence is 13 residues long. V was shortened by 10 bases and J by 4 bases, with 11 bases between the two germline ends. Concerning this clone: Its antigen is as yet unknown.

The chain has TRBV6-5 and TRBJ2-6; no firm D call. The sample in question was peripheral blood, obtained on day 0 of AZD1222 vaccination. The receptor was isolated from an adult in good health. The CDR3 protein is CAIRRAGANVLTF. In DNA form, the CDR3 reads TGTGCCATCCGCCGGGCCGGGGCCAACGTCCTGACTTTC.